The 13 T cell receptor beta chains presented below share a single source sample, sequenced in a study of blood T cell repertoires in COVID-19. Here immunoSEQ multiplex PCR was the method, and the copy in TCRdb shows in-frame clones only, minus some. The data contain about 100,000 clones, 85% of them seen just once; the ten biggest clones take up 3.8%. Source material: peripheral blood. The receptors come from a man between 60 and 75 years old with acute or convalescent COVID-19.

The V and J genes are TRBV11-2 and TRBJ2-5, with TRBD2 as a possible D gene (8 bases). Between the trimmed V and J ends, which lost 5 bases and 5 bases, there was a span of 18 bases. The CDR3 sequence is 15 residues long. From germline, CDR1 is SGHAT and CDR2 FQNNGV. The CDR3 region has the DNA TGTGCCAGCAGCAAGGGGGCGGGAGGAGGGGAGACCCAGTACTTC. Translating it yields CASSKGAGGGETQYF.

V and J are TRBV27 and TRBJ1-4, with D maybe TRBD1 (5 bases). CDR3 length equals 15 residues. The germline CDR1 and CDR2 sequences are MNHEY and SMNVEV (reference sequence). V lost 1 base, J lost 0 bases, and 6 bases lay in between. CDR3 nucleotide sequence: TGTGCCAGCAGTTTATGGGGGGCAACTAATGAAAAACTGTTTTTT. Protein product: CASSLWGATNEKLFF.

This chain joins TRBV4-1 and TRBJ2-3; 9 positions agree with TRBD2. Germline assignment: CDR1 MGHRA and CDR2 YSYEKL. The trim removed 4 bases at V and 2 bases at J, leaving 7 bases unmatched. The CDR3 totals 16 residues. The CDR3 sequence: CASSRLLAGITDTQYF. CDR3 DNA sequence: TGCGCCAGCAGCCGTTTACTAGCGGGTATCACAGATACGCAGTATTTT.

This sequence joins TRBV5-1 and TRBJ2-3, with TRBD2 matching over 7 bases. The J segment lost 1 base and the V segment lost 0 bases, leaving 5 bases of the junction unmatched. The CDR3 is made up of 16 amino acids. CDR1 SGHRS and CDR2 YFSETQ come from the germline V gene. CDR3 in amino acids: CASSLALTSGTDTQYF. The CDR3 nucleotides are TGCGCCAGCAGCTTGGCCCTTACTAGCGGCACAGATACGCAGTATTTT. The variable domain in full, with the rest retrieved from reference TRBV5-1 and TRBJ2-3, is KAGVTQTPRYLIKTRGQQVTLSCSPISGHRSVSWYQQTPGQGLQFLFEYFSETQRNKGNFPGRFSGRQFSNSRSEMNVSTLELGDSALYLCASSLALTSGTDTQYFGPGTRLTVL.

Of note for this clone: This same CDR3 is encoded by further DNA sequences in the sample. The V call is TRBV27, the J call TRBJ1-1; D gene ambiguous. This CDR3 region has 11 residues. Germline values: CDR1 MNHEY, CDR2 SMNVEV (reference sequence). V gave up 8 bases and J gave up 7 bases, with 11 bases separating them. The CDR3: CASFRGFEAFF. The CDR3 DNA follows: TGTGCCAGCTTCCGGGGATTTGAAGCTTTCTTT.

The CDR3 here is CASSPTLAGGVLREQYF. In DNA, the CDR3 is TGTGCCAGCAGCCCTACTCTAGCGGGGGGTGTCCTACGAGAGCAGTACTTC. The rearrangement joins TRBV4-2 to TRBJ2-7, with 11 bases fitting TRBD2. Germline CDR1 reads LGHNA; CDR2 reads YNFKEQ. V shed 4 bases and J 7 bases; nucleotides not matched to a gene: 15. The CDR3 runs 17 residues.

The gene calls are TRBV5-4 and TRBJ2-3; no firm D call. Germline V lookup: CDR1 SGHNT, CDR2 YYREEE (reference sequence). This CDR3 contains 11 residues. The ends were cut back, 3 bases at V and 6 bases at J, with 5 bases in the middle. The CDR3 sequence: CASSSIDTQYF. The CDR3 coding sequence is TGTGCCAGCAGCTCCATCGATACGCAGTATTTT.

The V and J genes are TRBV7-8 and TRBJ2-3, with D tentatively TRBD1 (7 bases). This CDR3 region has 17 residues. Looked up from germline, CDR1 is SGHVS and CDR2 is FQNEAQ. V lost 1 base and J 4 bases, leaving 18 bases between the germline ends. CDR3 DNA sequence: TGTGCCAGCAGCTTAGGGAGGGGGCCCCGCAGGGCAGATACGCAGTATTTT. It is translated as CASSLGRGPRRADTQYF.

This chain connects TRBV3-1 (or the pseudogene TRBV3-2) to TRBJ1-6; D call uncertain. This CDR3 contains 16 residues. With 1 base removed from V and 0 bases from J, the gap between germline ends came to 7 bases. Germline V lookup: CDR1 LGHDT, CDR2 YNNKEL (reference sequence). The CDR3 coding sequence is TGTGCCAGCAGCCAAGGGCTGAACTCCTATAATTCACCCCTCCACTTT. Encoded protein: CASSQGLNSYNSPLHF.

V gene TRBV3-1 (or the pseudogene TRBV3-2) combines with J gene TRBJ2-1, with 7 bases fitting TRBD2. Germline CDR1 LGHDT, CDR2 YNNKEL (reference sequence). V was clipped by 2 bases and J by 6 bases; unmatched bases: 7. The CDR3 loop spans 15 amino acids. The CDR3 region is CASSQSSGGGNEQFF. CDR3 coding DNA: TGTGCCAGCAGCCAATCCTCGGGAGGCGGCAATGAGCAGTTCTTC.

CDR3 sequence reads: CASSPGIGSFGGNTGELFF. Here the CDR3 DNA reads TGTGCCAGCAGCCCCGGGATTGGCTCCTTTGGAGGGAACACCGGGGAGCTGTTTTTT. J is TRBJ2-2 and V is TRBV3-1 (or the pseudogene TRBV3-2); a weak D match, TRBD2 (5 bases). In germline, CDR1 is LGHDT, CDR2 YNNKEL (reference sequence). The CDR3 loop spans 19 amino acids. Trimming took 4 bases from V and 1 from J, leaving 22 bases between them.

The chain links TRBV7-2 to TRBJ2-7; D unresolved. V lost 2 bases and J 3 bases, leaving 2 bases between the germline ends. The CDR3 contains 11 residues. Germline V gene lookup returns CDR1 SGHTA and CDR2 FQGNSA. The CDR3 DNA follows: TGTGCCAGCAGCTTATACTACGAGCAGTACTTC. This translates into CASSLYYEQYF.

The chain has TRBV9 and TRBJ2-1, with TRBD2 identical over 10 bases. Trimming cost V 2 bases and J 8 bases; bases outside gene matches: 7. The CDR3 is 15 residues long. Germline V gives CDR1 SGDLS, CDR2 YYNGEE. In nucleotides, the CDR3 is TGTGCCAGCAGCGTCGCTAGCGGGAGTGTTTATGAGCAGTTCTTC. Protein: CASSVASGSVYEQFF.